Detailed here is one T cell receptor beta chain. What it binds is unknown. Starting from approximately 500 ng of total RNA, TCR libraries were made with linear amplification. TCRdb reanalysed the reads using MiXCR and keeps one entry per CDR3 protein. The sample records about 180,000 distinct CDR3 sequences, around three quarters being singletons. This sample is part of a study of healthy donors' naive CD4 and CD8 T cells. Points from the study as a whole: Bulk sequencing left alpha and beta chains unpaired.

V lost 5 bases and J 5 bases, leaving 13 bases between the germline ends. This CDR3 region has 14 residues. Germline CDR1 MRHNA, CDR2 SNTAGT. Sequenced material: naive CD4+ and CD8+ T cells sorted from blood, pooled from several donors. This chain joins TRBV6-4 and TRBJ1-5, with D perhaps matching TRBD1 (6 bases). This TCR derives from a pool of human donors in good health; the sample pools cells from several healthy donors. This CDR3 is CASSKPGQHQPQHF. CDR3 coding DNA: TGTGCCAGCAGTAAACCGGGACAACATCAGCCCCAGCATTTT.